Listed below are T cell receptor beta chains from one sample, sequenced in a study of T cell repertoires in cytomegalovirus infection. TCRdb re-derived calls from the reads in MiXCR, one entry per CDR3 protein. The data hold hundreds of thousands of distinct CDR3 sequences, with roughly 15% observed a single time. Sequenced input: PBMCs. These receptors were taken from a human donor in good health (CMV status not recorded). Some clones in this sample may be carry-over from other donors' samples. Each CDR3 is given with its conserved first and last residue. The D gene is left open where the match is weak. Part of the rows lack a size; the others show once, few, many or a class for expanded clones.

clone_size,j_call,v_call,d_call,cdr3_aa,cdr3_nt
-,TRBJ2-3,TRBV20-1,-,CSAEPAGTDTQYF,TGCAGTGCGGAACCCGCAGGAACAGATACGCAGTATTTT
few,TRBJ1-1,TRBV4-3,-,CASSHPGQPNTEAFF,TGCGCCAGCAGCCACCCAGGACAGCCGAACACTGAAGCTTTCTTT
many,TRBJ2-5,TRBV7-2,-,CASSMFRGPGETQYF,TGTGCCAGCAGCATGTTCCGGGGCCCAGGGGAGACCCAGTACTTC
-,TRBJ2-5,TRBV12-3/TRBV12-4,TRBD1,CASSLGQGAPLSTQYF,TGTGCCAGCAGTTTAGGACAGGGGGCGCCTCTATCGACCCAGTACTTC
many,TRBJ2-1,TRBV12-3/TRBV12-4,-,CASSIGGSYNEQFF,TGTGCCAGCTCCATTGGGGGCTCCTACAATGAGCAGTTCTTC
few,TRBJ2-7,TRBV12-3/TRBV12-4,TRBD1,CASSSLQVRGKQYF,TGTGCCAGCAGTTCGCTTCAAGTCAGGGGGAAGCAGTACTTC
-,TRBJ2-5,TRBV2,TRBD1,CASTSRPTGVETQYF,TGTGCCAGCACGAGTAGACCTACAGGGGTGGAGACCCAGTACTTC
-,TRBJ2-1,TRBV6-2/TRBV6-3,TRBD1,CATKTGVHEQFF,TGTGCCACCAAAACAGGGGTGCATGAGCAGTTCTTC
-,TRBJ1-1,TRBV4-3,-,CASSQDIIAAGNTEAFF,TGCGCCAGCAGCCAAGATATTATCGCGGCAGGGAACACTGAAGCTTTCTTT
many,TRBJ1-1,TRBV25-1,-,CASSEFGVNTEAFF,TGTGCCAGCAGCGAATTTGGGGTGAACACTGAAGCTTTCTTT
many,TRBJ2-1,TRBV7-9,TRBD2,CASRRAGGLNEQFF,TGTGCCAGCAGGAGGGCGGGGGGGCTAAATGAGCAGTTCTTC
many,TRBJ2-1,TRBV28,TRBD2,CASSRGGSNEQFF,TGTGCCAGCAGTCGCGGGGGAAGCAATGAGCAGTTCTTC
few,TRBJ2-7,TRBV4-1,-,CASSRGTDSYEQYF,TGCGCCAGCAGCCGCGGGACGGACTCCTACGAGCAGTACTTC
-,TRBJ2-5,TRBV5-1,TRBD1,CASSLRSAGGQETQYF,TGCGCCAGCAGCTTGAGATCCGCAGGGGGACAAGAGACCCAGTACTTC
many,TRBJ1-2,TRBV7-2,TRBD1,CASSLDRNGYTF,TGTGCCAGCAGCTTGGACAGGAATGGCTACACCTTC
few,TRBJ1-2,TRBV19,-,CASSDEIYGYTF,TGTGCCAGTAGTGACGAGATCTATGGCTACACCTTC
many,TRBJ2-1,TRBV7-8,-,CASSLAQGGGEQFF,TGTGCCAGCAGCTTAGCCCAAGGGGGAGGTGAGCAGTTCTTC
-,TRBJ1-5,TRBV28,TRBD1,CASSHLKINRDRDENNQPQHF,TGTGCCAGCAGTCATCTGAAAATAAACCGGGACAGGGATGAGAACAATCAGCCCCAGCATTTT
many,TRBJ1-2,TRBV19,-,CASSSPGHANYGYTF,TGTGCCAGTAGTTCGCCGGGACATGCTAACTATGGCTACACCTTC
-,TRBJ2-2,TRBV7-9,-,CASSLSGANTGELFF,TGTGCCAGCAGCTTGAGCGGTGCGAACACCGGGGAGCTGTTTTTT
many,TRBJ2-3,TRBV11-2,TRBD1,CASSSGTGITDTQYF,TGTGCCAGCAGCTCCGGGACAGGGATCACAGATACGCAGTATTTT
few,TRBJ1-5,TRBV5-4,-,CASSLAGQGSNQPQHF,TGTGCCAGCAGCTTGGCCGGGCAGGGAAGCAATCAGCCCCAGCATTTT
few,TRBJ1-5,TRBV6-2/TRBV6-3,-,CASTEGANGQPQHF,TGTGCCAGCACTGAAGGGGCGAACGGGCAGCCCCAGCATTTT
-,TRBJ1-1,TRBV4-3,-,CASSILQGGSYTEAFF,TGCGCCAGCAGCATTCTACAGGGCGGGTCTTACACTGAAGCTTTCTTT
-,TRBJ2-1,TRBV5-1,-,CASIRQSSYNEQFF,TGCGCCAGCATCCGTCAGAGCTCCTACAATGAGCAGTTCTTC
many,TRBJ1-1,TRBV12-3/TRBV12-4,-,CASRARRGDTEAFF,TGTGCCAGCAGGGCTAGGCGGGGGGACACTGAAGCTTTCTTT
-,TRBJ1-2,TRBV2,-,CASTLHSGLNYGYTF,TGTGCCAGCACCCTGCACTCCGGACTTAACTATGGCTACACCTTC
-,TRBJ2-2,TRBV7-8,TRBD2,CASSLAFGSGASGRTGELFF,TGTGCCAGCAGCTTAGCGTTTGGTAGCGGAGCTTCCGGGAGGACCGGGGAGCTGTTTTTT
many,TRBJ1-6,TRBV7-2,-,CASSFRRANSPLHF,TGTGCCAGCAGCTTTAGAAGGGCGAATTCACCCCTCCACTTT
-,TRBJ1-6,TRBV20-1,-,CSARGGTGNSPLHF,TGCAGTGCTCGGGGGGGCACGGGTAATTCACCCCTCCACTTT
few,TRBJ1-2,TRBV25-1,-,CASSAPGQVDGYTF,TGTGCCAGCAGTGCGCCGGGCCAAGTCGACGGCTACACCTTC
many,TRBJ2-5,TRBV7-2,-,CASSFRPAMQETQYF,TGTGCCAGCAGCTTCCGCCCCGCCATGCAAGAGACCCAGTACTTC
few,TRBJ1-4,TRBV7-6,-,CASSLVQGMGEKLFF,TGTGCCAGCAGCTTAGTCCAGGGGATGGGTGAAAAACTGTTTTTT
-,TRBJ2-5,TRBV27,-,CASSASPVQAETQYF,TGTGCCAGCAGCGCTTCACCCGTACAGGCGGAGACCCAGTACTTC
few,TRBJ2-1,TRBV6-2/TRBV6-3,TRBD1,CASSYIQGNYNEQFF,TGTGCCAGCAGTTACATACAGGGGAACTACAATGAGCAGTTCTTC
few,TRBJ2-2,TRBV7-8,-,CASSLGPWAAGELFF,TGTGCCAGCAGTTTAGGCCCTTGGGCAGCCGGGGAGCTGTTTTTT
many,TRBJ1-6,TRBV28,-,CASSPWAGTDNSPLHF,TGTGCCAGCAGTCCTTGGGCGGGGACGGATAATTCACCCCTCCACTTT
-,TRBJ1-6,TRBV19,-,CASSISGAPHHYNSPLHF,TGTGCCAGTAGTATCTCAGGGGCGCCCCATCATTATAATTCACCCCTCCACTTT
many,TRBJ2-4,TRBV7-2,-,CASSLISGSAKNIQYF,TGTGCCAGCAGCTTAATCAGCGGTTCGGCCAAAAACATTCAGTACTTC
few,TRBJ2-3,TRBV20-1,TRBD2,CSARDPGGPGDTQYF,TGCAGTGCTAGAGATCCGGGGGGGCCGGGAGATACGCAGTATTTT
-,TRBJ2-5,TRBV9,-,CASSVATGNSIQETQYF,TGTGCCAGCAGCGTAGCTACGGGGAACAGTATACAAGAGACCCAGTACTTC
-,TRBJ2-3,TRBV7-3,TRBD1,CASSLTGFVTDTQYF,TGTGCCAGCAGCCTGACAGGGTTTGTCACAGATACGCAGTATTTT
few,TRBJ1-2,TRBV13,-,CASSFSQGRQNGYTF,TGTGCCAGCAGCTTTAGCCAGGGGCGGCAGAATGGCTACACCTTC